The 18 T cell receptor beta chains below were found in one sample sequenced in a study of blood T cell repertoires in COVID-19. Profiling relied on immunoSEQ multiplex PCR, and the TCRdb table lists in-frame clones only, not all of them. The sample shows about 120,000 clones, 80% to 90% of them seen only once. Sample: peripheral blood. These receptors originate from a woman between 55 and 75 years old with acute or convalescent COVID-19.

The chain couples TRBV4-3 to TRBJ1-2, with D tentatively TRBD1 (5 bases). This CDR3 is 16 amino acids long. Trimming stripped 0 bases from V and 7 bases from J, with 18 bases between. The germline CDR1 and CDR2 sequences are LGHNA and YSLEER. CDR3 bases: TGCGCCAGCAGCCAAGATAGGGGAGGCGCCCTTTTTGGCTACACCTTC. Protein: CASSQDRGGALFGYTF.

The chain recombines TRBV6-4 with TRBJ1-6; 7 nucleotides align to TRBD1. Germline V lookup: CDR1 MRHNA, CDR2 SNTAGT. The CDR3 spans 14 residues. Trimming took 2 bases from V and 9 from J; bases not matched to a gene: 4. The CDR3 reads CASSDTNRGSPLHF. CDR3 coding DNA: TGTGCCAGCAGTGACACCAACAGGGGTTCACCCCTCCACTTT.

The chain is built from TRBV30 and TRBJ1-4; D call uncertain. The CDR3 runs 13 residues. Looked up from germline, CDR1 is GTSNPN and CDR2 is SVGIG (reference sequence). V was clipped by 1 base and J by 12 bases, with 15 bases between them. CDR3 region: CAWSAILLEELFF. Here the CDR3 DNA reads TGTGCCTGGAGTGCGATTTTGTTGGAGGAACTGTTTTTT.

This clone was detected a few times. The chain recombines TRBV25-1 with TRBJ2-2, with 11 nucleotides matching TRBD2. The germline CDR1 and CDR2 sequences are MGHDK and SYGVNS. The V segment lost 6 bases and the J segment 4 bases; nucleotides outside the gene matches: 13. There are 18 residues in the CDR3. CDR3 DNA sequence: TGTGCCAGCAGCCAAATACGGGGGACTAGCGGATCCACCGGGGAGCTGTTTTTT. Residues: CASSQIRGTSGSTGELFF. Using reference TRBV25-1 and TRBJ2-2 for the parts outside the CDR3, the full variable domain is EADIYQTPRYLVIGTGKKITLECSQTMGHDKMYWYQQDPGMELHLIHYSYGVNSTEKGDLSSESTVSRIRTEHFPLTLESARPSHTSQYLCASSQIRGTSGSTGELFFGEGSRLTVL.

This rearrangement joins TRBV2 to TRBJ2-5; D may be TRBD1 (5 bases). Deletions cut 7 bases from V and 0 bases from J, with 15 bases between. The CDR3 totals 15 residues. Germline CDR1 is SNHLY and CDR2 is FYNNEI. The CDR3 DNA is TGTGCCAGCACCAGCCAGTCAGGGTACCAAGAGACCCAGTACTTC. Encoded protein: CASTSQSGYQETQYF.

This CDR3 is CASTRAGIQYF. The CDR3 DNA reads as TGTGCCAGCACCCGCGCAGGCATTCAGTACTTC. The chain combines TRBV3-1 (or the pseudogene TRBV3-2) with TRBJ2-4; D gene ambiguous. The V end was cut by 7 bases, the J end by 9 bases, with 10 bases between. Germline CDR1 is LGHDT and CDR2 is YNNKEL (reference sequence). The CDR3 totals 11 residues.

V and J are TRBV5-1 and TRBJ1-3; TRBD1 matches at 7 bases. The V gene's germline CDR1 is SGHRS and CDR2 YFSETQ. V trimming: 3 bases; J trimming: 4 bases; junction bases outside the gene matches: 16. The CDR3 contains 18 residues. The CDR3 sequence is CASSSVVGGQGVGNTIYF. The CDR3 DNA reads TGCGCCAGCAGCTCAGTGGTAGGCGGCCAGGGGGTCGGAAACACCATATATTTT.

The rearrangement links TRBV2 to TRBJ2-3, with TRBD2 matching 10 bases. The CDR3 runs 14 residues. Germline V CDR1 and CDR2: SNHLY, FYNNEI. The J segment lost 6 bases and the V segment lost 6 bases, leaving 6 bases of the junction unmatched. The CDR3 DNA sequence: TGTGCCAGCAGAATTGAGCGGGGGGGTGATACGCAGTATTTT. Its protein is CASRIERGGDTQYF.

A word on this clone: The germline gene is not matched at one end of the junction; a read error may be the cause. This sequence joins TRBV19 and TRBJ1-1, with TRBD1 as a possible D gene (5 bases). This CDR3 is 13 amino acids long. CDR1 is LNHDA and CDR2 is SQIVND in the germline V gene (reference sequence). The chain's CDR3 is CASSPPGGSRPNF. The CDR3 bases are TGTGCCAGTAGCCCCCCTGGGGGGAGCCGACCAAACTTT.

This rearrangement joins TRBV7-9 to TRBJ2-7; D is uncertain. In germline, CDR1 is SEHNR, CDR2 FQNEAQ (reference sequence). This CDR3 is 11 amino acids long. The V end was cut by 5 bases, the J end by 5 bases, with 7 bases between. This chain's CDR3 is CASSRVDEQYF. The CDR3 region has the DNA TGTGCCAGCAGCCGGGTGGACGAGCAGTACTTC.

J is TRBJ2-2 and V is TRBV30, with a weak D call TRBD1 (6 bases). Between the trimmed V and J ends, which lost 0 bases and 1 base, there was a span of 9 bases. Germline loops: CDR1 GTSNPN, CDR2 SVGIG (reference sequence). This CDR3 region has 15 residues. CDR3 loop: CAWSVNRENTGELFF. For the CDR3, the DNA is TGTGCCTGGAGTGTAAACAGGGAGAACACCGGGGAGCTGTTTTTT.

This clone was picked up one time. The chain couples TRBV7-2 to TRBJ1-6; no clear D gene. Germline V gene lookup returns CDR1 SGHTA and CDR2 FQGNSA. The ends were cut back, 4 bases at V and 9 bases at J, with 19 bases in the middle. This CDR3 comprises 16 residues. The CDR3 DNA is TGTGCCAGCAGCTCTGGCGCGGCGTTACTATTTTCACCCCTCCACTTT. Its translation: CASSSGAALLFSPLHF. The whole variable domain, remainder taken from reference TRBV7-2 and TRBJ1-6, is GAGVSQSPSNKVTEKGKDVELRCDPISGHTALYWYRQSLGQGLEFLIYFQGNSAPDKSGLPSDRFSAERTGGSVSTLTIQRTQQEDSAVYLCASSSGAALLFSPLHFGNGTRLTVT.

V is TRBV29-1 and J is TRBJ2-5; a weak D match, TRBD2 (6 bases). The CDR3 contains 14 residues. Trimming took off 3 bases at V and 4 bases at J, with 15 bases between the two ends. CDR1 and CDR2 (germline): SQVTM, ANQGSEA. CDR3 loop: CSVDPGRGGETQYF. In nucleotides, the CDR3 is TGCAGCGTTGATCCTGGGCGGGGAGGAGAGACCCAGTACTTC.

This chain links TRBV5-1 with TRBJ1-4, with D perhaps TRBD1 (6 bases). V was clipped by 3 bases and J by 4 bases, with 10 bases between them. This CDR3 has 14 residues. Germline CDR1 and CDR2: SGHRS and YFSETQ. This CDR3 is CASSWGGLNEKLFF. In DNA, the CDR3 is TGCGCCAGCAGCTGGGGGGGCCTTAATGAAAAACTGTTTTTT.

This rearrangement joins TRBV15 to TRBJ1-4; TRBD1 might be the D (5 bases). Germline CDR1 is LNHNV and CDR2 is YYDKDF (reference sequence). Trimming shortened V by 5 bases and J by 12 bases, and 13 bases separated the two germline ends. There are 12 residues in the CDR3. Here the CDR3 DNA reads TGTGCCACCAGCTCAGGAGGAGGGGAACTGTTTTTT. Translation: CATSSGGGELFF.

The rearrangement links TRBV20-1 to TRBJ1-4; D is ambiguous. Germline loops: CDR1 DFQATT, CDR2 SNEGSKA (reference sequence). Trimming pared 5 bases from V and 6 bases from J, leaving 4 bases between. CDR3 length: 10 residues. CDR3 coding DNA: TGCAGTGCTCTCGATGAAAAACTGTTTTTT. It encodes CSALDEKLFF.

This clone was recorded only once. This chain joins TRBV5-1 and TRBJ2-3; D might be TRBD2 (5 bases). V dropped 5 bases and J dropped 3 bases, with 19 bases sitting between them. Germline lookup yields CDR1 SGHRS and CDR2 YFSETQ. This CDR3 has 16 amino acids. DNA of the CDR3: TGCGCCAGCAGAGAGGGTGCTAGCCTCCAGACAGATACGCAGTATTTT. As protein: CASREGASLQTDTQYF.

This clone was seen more than once but under ten times. V usage is TRBV9 and J usage is TRBJ2-1; TRBD2 matches 8 bases. The V and J ends lost 4 bases and 1 base, in that order; junction bases with no gene match: 10. This CDR3 has 17 residues. The V gene's germline CDR1 is SGDLS and CDR2 YYNGEE. The CDR3 sequence is CASSSNLGLASYNEQFF. DNA of the CDR3: TGTGCCAGCAGCTCAAACCTAGGACTAGCATCCTACAATGAGCAGTTCTTC.